What follows are 9 T cell receptor beta chains derived from one specimen sequenced in a study of T cell responses to AZD1222 COVID-19 vaccine. Data came from immunoSEQ multiplex PCR; TCRdb stores just in-frame clones and leaves some out. This sample has about 18,000 clones, with around nine tenths found just once. The specimen comprised peripheral blood, sampled 28 days after the second AZD1222 dose. Source of these receptors: an adult who received the AZD1222 COVID-19 vaccine.

This chain connects TRBV4-1 to TRBJ2-7; 7 nucleotides agree with TRBD2. The CDR3 extends over 15 amino acids. Trimming cost V 6 bases and J 3 bases; bases outside gene matches: 11. CDR1 and CDR2 from the germline V gene are MGHRA and YSYEKL. The chain's CDR3 is CASRREREGLYEQYF. The CDR3, as DNA: TGCGCCAGCAGACGCGAGCGGGAAGGCCTCTACGAGCAGTACTTC.

This chain links TRBV6-2 or TRBV6-3 with TRBJ1-5, with 8 bases aligning to TRBD1. The CDR3 has 15 residues. Unmatched junction bases numbered 5, after V lost 5 bases and J lost 2 bases. Germline V gene lookup returns CDR1 MNHEY and CDR2 SVGEGT. The CDR3 sequence is CASSGGTGRNQPQHF. DNA for the CDR3: TGTGCCAGCAGTGGAGGGACAGGACGCAATCAGCCCCAGCATTTT.

V is TRBV15 and J is TRBJ2-7; unclear D gene. Germline loops: CDR1 LNHNV, CDR2 YYDKDF (reference sequence). There are 16 residues in the CDR3. V lost 3 bases and J lost 2, with 17 bases in between. The CDR3 coding sequence is TGTGCCACCAGCAGCCCCTACCGGCAGGAAGCCTACGAGCAGTACTTC. Translating gives CATSSPYRQEAYEQYF.

The genes are TRBV29-1 and TRBJ1-3; D gene uncertain. Germline V lookup: CDR1 SQVTM, CDR2 ANQGSEA. CDR3 length: 13 amino acids. V was cut by 4 bases and J by 0 bases, with 7 bases left in between. The CDR3 DNA follows: TGCAGCGTTGTGAAAGACTCTGGAAACACCATATATTTT. It is translated as CSVVKDSGNTIYF.

J is TRBJ2-7 and V is TRBV25-1, with 9 bases lining up with TRBD2. Trimming at V came to 3 bases and at J to 3 bases, leaving 9 bases not matched to a gene. CDR3 size: 16 residues. Germline values: CDR1 MGHDK, CDR2 SYGVNS. CDR3 protein: CASSERVLAGIYEQYF. The CDR3 nucleotides read TGTGCCAGCAGTGAGAGGGTACTAGCGGGTATCTACGAGCAGTACTTC.

The chain is built from TRBV7-9 and TRBJ1-1; D remains ambiguous. The CDR3 spans 14 residues. Trimming removed 3 bases from V and 0 bases from J, with 8 bases in between. Germline V lookup: CDR1 SEHNR, CDR2 FQNEAQ (reference sequence). CDR3 region: CASSLGEVNTEAFF. CDR3 sequence (DNA): TGTGCCAGCAGCTTGGGTGAGGTGAACACTGAAGCTTTCTTT.

CDR3 in DNA: TGTGCCAGTAGTATGTTCGGGGCAGGGGACACTGAAGCTTTCTTT. It yields the protein CASSMFGAGDTEAFF. J is TRBJ1-1 and V is TRBV19, with D possibly being TRBD1 (6 bases). CDR1 is LNHDA, CDR2 SQIVND, per germline (reference sequence). The CDR3 has 15 residues. V was cut by 3 bases and J by 3 bases, with 14 bases left in between.

This clone was recorded only once. The V call is TRBV2, the J call TRBJ2-3; D is ambiguous. This CDR3 region has 14 residues. Germline lookup yields CDR1 SNHLY and CDR2 FYNNEI. V shed 3 bases and J shed 1 base, with 8 bases lying between them. The CDR3 bases are TGTGCCAGCAGTGATGTCATTGGCACAGATACGCAGTATTTT. It encodes CASSDVIGTDTQYF.

The rearrangement links TRBV6-5 to TRBJ2-3; 10 bases are shared with TRBD1. The CDR3 is made up of 13 amino acids. After removal of 6 bases from V and 3 bases from J, the junction contained 0 bases not matched to a gene. CDR1 and CDR2 from the germline V gene are MNHEY and SVGAGI. The CDR3: CASRDRGTDTQYF. The DNA for the CDR3 is TGTGCCAGCAGGGACAGGGGGACAGATACGCAGTATTTT.